This T cell receptor beta chain is from a study of T cell changes during pregnancy in multiple sclerosis. TCRdb's copy holds only in-frame clones and misses some; the assay was immunoSEQ multiplex PCR. The data hold 37,000 or so clones, with approximately 90% observed a single time. V lost 4 bases, J lost 7 bases, and 8 bases stayed unmatched. The CDR3 has 14 amino acids. Germline CDR1 ENHRY, CDR2 SYGVKD. The chain links TRBV10-3 to TRBJ1-2, with TRBD1 matching over 8 bases. The source material was CD4+ T cells from peripheral blood mononuclear cells, sampled in the first trimester of pregnancy. The source of this sequence is a female donor with multiple sclerosis, enrolled in a pregnancy study. The CDR3 here is CAISGAGGAAGYTF. DNA for the CDR3: TGTGCCATCAGTGGGGCAGGGGGCGCGGCTGGCTACACCTTC.